Each of the 30 T cell receptor beta chains below was sequenced from the same sample in a study of post-analysis software for immune sequencing data. Whole-study results and caveats: TRBV segments more frequent in patients than in controls numbered roughly 5 and included TRBV5-6, TRBV5-1 and TRBV20-1.

Their antigen targets remain unknown. Unique molecular identifiers were built into the TCR beta cDNA libraries. TCRdb passed the PCR reads through MiXCR, listing each CDR3 protein once. The data hold about 500,000 distinct CDR3 sequences, with approximately 45% observed a single time. The sample was blood. Receptors originate from a girl aged 5-17 years with multiple sclerosis.

This clonotype was seen once. The chain employs TRBV29-1 and TRBJ2-7; 13 bases fit TRBD2. CDR1 and CDR2 from the germline V gene are SQVTM and ANQGSEA. Trimming at V came to 0 bases and at J to 7 bases, leaving 9 bases not matched to a gene. This CDR3 has 16 amino acids. The CDR3: CSVEEGTSGIVYEQYF. The CDR3 DNA reads as TGCAGCGTTGAAGAGGGGACTAGCGGGATTGTCTATGAGCAGTACTTC.

The genes are TRBV9 and TRBJ1-4, with D hard to call. V lost 4 bases, J lost 8 bases, and 15 bases lay in between. This CDR3 is 14 amino acids long. Germline V gives CDR1 SGDLS, CDR2 YYNGEE. The CDR3 region is CASSPTGPIEKLFF. CDR3 DNA sequence: TGTGCCAGCAGCCCCACCGGTCCGATCGAAAAACTGTTTTTT.

The rearrangement joins TRBV20-1 to TRBJ1-5; 7 bases align to TRBD1. The J segment lost 0 bases and the V segment lost 4 bases, leaving 12 bases of the junction unmatched. CDR1 is DFQATT, CDR2 SNEGSKA, per germline (reference sequence). There are 17 residues in the CDR3. The CDR3 reads CSANSLGTAYSNQPQHF. As DNA, the CDR3 is TGCAGTGCTAACAGCCTCGGGACAGCCTATAGCAATCAGCCCCAGCATTTT.

V and J are TRBV7-9 and TRBJ2-3; 8 positions agree with TRBD2. The germline gives CDR1 SEHNR, CDR2 FQNEAQ (reference sequence). The length of the CDR3 is 16 residues. Trimming at V came to 5 bases and at J to 0 bases, leaving 7 bases not matched to a gene. The CDR3 DNA is TGTGCCAGCAGCCCCCGGGAGGGATGGAGCACAGATACGCAGTATTTT. Translation gives CASSPREGWSTDTQYF. The full variable domain, in which reference TRBV7-9 and TRBJ2-3 provide the parts outside the CDR3, is DTGVSQNPRHKITKRGQNVTFRCDPISEHNRLYWYRQTLGQGPEFLTYFQNEAQLEKSRLLSDRFSAERPKGSFSTLEIQRTEQGDSAMYLCASSPREGWSTDTQYFGPGTRLTVL.

The rearrangement uses TRBV3-1 and TRBJ2-7, with 10 bases matching TRBD1. V lost 5 bases and J lost 6; bases outside the gene matches: 4. Germline assignment: CDR1 LGHDT and CDR2 YNNKEL (reference sequence). This CDR3 region has 13 residues. The chain's CDR3 is CASSSGTGAEQYF. CDR3 sequence (DNA): TGTGCCAGCAGCTCCGGGACAGGGGCCGAGCAGTACTTC.

In its sample, this clonotype was seen a few times. The rearrangement uses TRBV5-1 and TRBJ2-7; 9 bases are shared with TRBD1. The CDR3 length is 16 residues. Trimming at V came to 0 bases and at J to 1 base, leaving 5 bases not matched to a gene. Germline V CDR1 and CDR2: SGHRS, YFSETQ. The CDR3 DNA follows: TGCGCCAGCAGCTTGGGTGGGACAGGGCATTCCTACGAGCAGTACTTC. It translates to CASSLGGTGHSYEQYF.

In its sample, this clonotype was seen a few times. The chain is built from TRBV29-1 and TRBJ2-4; D is perhaps TRBD1 or TRBD2 (5 bases each). Trimming took off 7 bases at V and 8 bases at J, with 15 bases between the two ends. Germline loops: CDR1 SQVTM, CDR2 ANQGSEA. The CDR3 runs to 12 residues. The CDR3 spells CSARTGDDIQYF. CDR3 sequence (DNA): TGCAGCGCGCGGACCGGGGACGACATTCAGTACTTC.

CDR3 DNA sequence: TGCAGTGCTTTTGCGGGAGGTGCAAACGAGCAGTACTTC. It translates to CSAFAGGANEQYF. The chain joins TRBV20-1 to TRBJ2-7; TRBD2 matches at 8 bases. This CDR3 has 13 residues. With 5 bases clipped from V and 5 bases from J, the junction kept 8 bases outside the gene matches. From germline, CDR1 is DFQATT and CDR2 SNEGSKA (reference sequence).

The CDR3 DNA reads TGTGCCAGCAGCCCCGGCCGGGACAGGGGGCGCAGTGAGCAGTACTTC. Its protein is CASSPGRDRGRSEQYF. This chain links TRBV7-9 with TRBJ2-7; 12 nucleotides align to TRBD1. CDR1 and CDR2 from the germline V gene are SEHNR and FQNEAQ (reference sequence). The CDR3 extends over 16 amino acids. With V trimmed by 5 bases and J by 7 bases, 12 bases remained unmatched.

The V and J genes are TRBV20-1 and TRBJ2-3; 7 bases fit TRBD2. The germline CDR1 and CDR2 sequences are DFQATT and SNEGSKA (reference sequence). This CDR3 has 13 amino acids. V was clipped by 3 bases and J by 6 bases; unmatched bases: 6. The CDR3 reads CSASVAGVDTQYF. CDR3 sequence (DNA): TGCAGTGCTAGCGTTGCGGGAGTGGATACGCAGTATTTT.

This clonotype has a handful of counts. This rearrangement joins TRBV28 to TRBJ2-7; the match to TRBD1 covers 8 bases. Germline V gene data show CDR1 as MDHEN and CDR2 as SYDVKM. V shed 5 bases, J shed 0 bases, and the junction held 3 bases outside the gene matches. CDR3 length: 14 amino acids. The CDR3 protein is CASSGTGSSYEQYF. The CDR3 DNA is TGTGCCAGCAGTGGGACAGGCAGCTCCTACGAGCAGTACTTC.

The table lists this clonotype with many counts. The V and J genes are TRBV9 and TRBJ2-5; 7 bases fit TRBD2. In germline, CDR1 is SGDLS, CDR2 YYNGEE. V was clipped by 2 bases and J by 2 bases; unmatched bases: 9. The CDR3 is 16 residues long. The DNA for the CDR3 is TGTGCCAGCAGCGTCGGGCTAGCGGACCTACAAGAGACCCAGTACTTC. Residues: CASSVGLADLQETQYF.

This clonotype was detected only a few times. V gene TRBV12-3 or TRBV12-4 combines with J gene TRBJ2-7; a weak D match, TRBD2 (5 bases). The V end lost 1 base, the J end lost 0 bases, and 7 bases lay between the germline ends. The CDR3 runs 14 residues. CDR3 in amino acids: CASSLGGNSYEQYF. In DNA form, the CDR3 reads TGTGCCAGCAGTTTAGGAGGGAACTCCTACGAGCAGTACTTC.

The chain links TRBV27 to TRBJ1-1; 9 bases fit TRBD1. The CDR3 runs 14 residues. Germline-derived CDR1 and CDR2 are MNHEY and SMNVEV (reference sequence). Trimming took 3 bases from V and 5 from J; bases not matched to a gene: 4. The CDR3 spells CASSFTGGWTEAFF. The DNA of the CDR3 is TGTGCCAGCAGTTTTACAGGGGGCTGGACTGAAGCTTTCTTT.

The genes are TRBV21-1 and TRBJ2-5; the table names TRBD2, a call not compared with the DNA. TRBV21-1 is flagged as a pseudogene. The CDR3 is 13 amino acids. The CDR3 DNA follows: TGTGCCCTAGGCCCAGGGCGGGAAGAGACCCAGTACTTC. It is translated as CALGPGREETQYF.

This rearrangement joins TRBV29-1 to TRBJ1-2, with D unclear. The V and J ends lost 5 bases and 6 bases respectively, with 13 bases between them. This CDR3 is built from 12 residues. CDR1 SQVTM and CDR2 ANQGSEA come from the germline V gene. The DNA for the CDR3 is TGCAGCGTTAAGAGAGGTCCTAATGGCTACACCTTC. This codes for CSVKRGPNGYTF.

In its sample, this clonotype was seen a few times. The chain is built from TRBV4-2 and TRBJ2-7, with 7 nucleotides matching TRBD2. This CDR3 region has 17 residues. Germline-derived CDR1 and CDR2 are LGHNA and YNFKEQ. Unmatched junction bases numbered 9, after V lost 0 bases and J lost 1 base. CDR3 coding DNA: TGTGCCAGCAGCCAAGAGTCGAGCGCGGGAGTGTCCTACGAGCAGTACTTC. Translation: CASSQESSAGVSYEQYF.

V and J are TRBV3-1 and TRBJ2-1, with D possibly matching TRBD2 (6 bases). The germline CDR1 and CDR2 sequences are LGHDT and YNNKEL (reference sequence). V was shortened by 3 bases and J by 9 bases, with 18 bases between the two germline ends. This CDR3 spans 15 amino acids. CDR3 protein: CASSQSTSDGGEQFF. The CDR3 DNA follows: TGTGCCAGCAGCCAGTCGACTAGTGACGGGGGTGAGCAGTTCTTC.

This chain connects TRBV6-5 to TRBJ1-2; D possibly corresponds to TRBD1 (5 bases). Germline V gene data show CDR1 as MNHEY and CDR2 as SVGAGI. The CDR3 has 15 residues. V dropped 6 bases and J dropped 0 bases, with 14 bases sitting between them. This chain's CDR3 is CASRPHDSSNYGYTF. Here the CDR3 DNA reads TGTGCCAGCAGACCACACGACAGTTCTAACTATGGCTACACCTTC.

This chain links TRBV7-2 with TRBJ2-1; 8 nucleotides match TRBD1. Per germline, CDR1 SGHTA and CDR2 FQGNSA. This CDR3 spans 15 amino acids. J lost 2 bases, V lost 1 base, and 1 base had no gene match. The CDR3 DNA reads as TGTGCCAGCAGCTTAGAACAGGGGGCCTACAATGAGCAGTTCTTC. This gives the protein CASSLEQGAYNEQFF.

The chain uses TRBV29-1 and TRBJ1-2; D is uncertain. V lost 0 bases and J lost 5, with 16 bases in between. Germline CDR1 and CDR2: SQVTM and ANQGSEA. The length of the CDR3 is 15 residues. CDR3 residues: CSVEDRPPTPYGYTF. In DNA, the CDR3 is TGCAGCGTTGAAGACAGACCTCCCACACCTTATGGCTACACCTTC.

As regards this clonotype: The limits of the CDR3 on the DNA are not certain, so only TCRdb's listed CDR3 is given. The gene calls are TRBV20-1 and TRBJ1-2. The CDR3 is 12 amino acids in total, end residues counted. Per the germline V gene, CDR1 is DFQATT and CDR2 is SNEGSKA (reference sequence). This CDR3 is CSTSAFYYGYTF.

A word on this clonotype: An end of the junction does not agree with germline; a read error may underlie this. The chain combines TRBV20-1 with TRBJ2-1; D possibly corresponds to TRBD2 (5 bases). Per germline, CDR1 DFQATT and CDR2 SNEGSKA (reference sequence). This CDR3 is built from 12 residues. CDR3 protein: CSARNPPSSLYF. CDR3 in DNA: TGCAGTGCTAGGAACCCACCTAGCAGCTTGTACTTC.

This clonotype was counted at least ten times. This chain connects TRBV4-1 to TRBJ2-5; 9 bases align to TRBD2. The CDR3 spans 16 residues. The ends lost 1 base at V and 4 bases at J; junction bases unmatched: 7. Germline CDR1 is MGHRA and CDR2 is YSYEKL. CDR3 region: CASSQVIAGEGETQYF. CDR3 in DNA: TGCGCCAGCAGCCAAGTGATAGCGGGAGAGGGAGAGACCCAGTACTTC.

The chain links TRBV19 to TRBJ2-3; 11 nucleotides align to TRBD1. CDR1 and CDR2 from the germline V gene are LNHDA and SQIVND (reference sequence). Trimming removed 7 bases from V and 2 bases from J; junction bases left unmatched: 2. This CDR3 region has 14 residues. In DNA, the CDR3 is TGTGCCAGTACGGACAGGGGGCACACAGATACGCAGTATTTT. Translating gives CASTDRGHTDTQYF.

This clonotype was observed a handful of times. The chain joins TRBV24-1 to TRBJ2-3; 9 positions match TRBD2. The CDR3 is 18 residues long. Germline-derived CDR1 and CDR2 are KGHDR and SFDVKD. Germline trimming cut 5 bases from V and 0 bases from J; bases unmatched to any gene: 11. This CDR3 is CATSGLLAGRDSTDTQYF. CDR3 DNA sequence: TGTGCCACCAGTGGGTTACTAGCGGGCAGAGATAGCACAGATACGCAGTATTTT.

DNA of the CDR3: TGCGCCAGCAGCCAACCTAACCGGGGCCGGAACAATGAGCAGTTCTTC. It encodes CASSQPNRGRNNEQFF. The chain joins TRBV4-1 to TRBJ2-1; either TRBD1 or TRBD2 may supply D (5 bases each). V was cut by 2 bases and J by 5 bases, with 16 bases left in between. The CDR3 covers 16 residues. Germline assignment: CDR1 MGHRA and CDR2 YSYEKL.

The chain is built from TRBV28 and TRBJ2-7, with 7 bases identical to TRBD1. The CDR3 runs 15 residues. The V gene end was trimmed by 4 bases and the J gene end by 0 bases; junction bases not matched to a gene: 6. Per the germline V gene, CDR1 is MDHEN and CDR2 is SYDVKM. The CDR3 nucleotides are TGTGCCAGCAGTTCCCAATACAGGGGCTCCTACGAGCAGTACTTC. Translating it yields CASSSQYRGSYEQYF.

V is TRBV21-1 and J is TRBJ1-2; the table's D call, TRBD1, was not checked against the DNA. TRBV21-1 is deemed a pseudogene. The CDR3 length is 13 residues. The CDR3, as DNA: TGTGCCAGCAGCAAACTCCCAGGGTCTGGCTACACCTTC. Translated, it gives CASSKLPGSGYTF.

The rearrangement links TRBV5-6 to TRBJ2-5; D gene uncertain. Per the germline V gene, CDR1 is SGHDT and CDR2 is YYEEEE. Trimming shortened V by 2 bases and J by 11 bases, and 19 bases separated the two germline ends. The CDR3 extends over 14 amino acids. In nucleotides, the CDR3 is TGTGCCAGCAGCTTAAACTTTCGAGGCGGTGAGCAGTACTTC. This translates into CASSLNFRGGEQYF.